This TCR beta chain was sequenced for a study of blood T cell repertoires in COVID-19. The assay was immunoSEQ multiplex PCR, and TCRdb's table has in-frame clones only and misses some. Counted here are 150,000 or so clones, about three quarters occurring once; the ten biggest clones make up 2.5% to 3%. The study recruited people aged 18 to 89 years across 24 US areas. Allocation to cohorts depended on clinical history reported by the participants. Two negative PCRs, clearance, or symptom resolution characterized the recovered Cohort 3 donors. The CDR3 is made up of 14 amino acids. CDR1 is MRHNA, CDR2 SNTAGT, per germline. Trimming removed 6 bases at V and 5 bases at J, with 16 bases between.

The sample taken for sequencing was PBMCs or T cells enriched from blood (not recorded which). The chain employs TRBV6-4 and TRBJ1-1; no clear D. This receptor was identified in a woman in her forties or fifties who had recovered from COVID-19. The CDR3 coding sequence is TGTGCCAGCAGCCCTGTGGAGGGAGGGACTGAAGCTTTCTTT. Protein: CASSPVEGGTEAFF.